This is a list of T cell receptor beta chains from one sample in a study of CD8+ T cells in alopecia areata. Profiled with immunoSEQ multiplex PCR; TCRdb holds only in-frame clones, not every one. Among 140,000 or so clones listed, 62% were seen once. Sequenced: CD8+ T cells sorted from blood. The receptors shown here come from a human donor in good health. CDR3s include the opening cysteine and the closing phenylalanine or tryptophan. The order of the fields is J gene, D gene, V gene, clone size, CDR3 DNA, CDR3 protein. A D gene is named only where the DNA matches it firmly. Clone sizes are given selectively: once, few, many, or a class where the clone is expanded.

>TRBJ1-1|NA|TRBV5-6|NA
TGTGCCAGCAGCACCGGACGGGGAGCTTTCTTT
CASSTGRGAFF
>TRBJ2-5|TRBD2|TRBV15|NA
TGTGCCACCAGCATAAGTGAGACCCTAGCGGGAGCGTCCCGTCAGTACTTC
CATSISETLAGASRQYF
>TRBJ2-1|TRBD2|TRBV10-2|NA
TGCGCCAGCAGTCGAGCGGGAGAGGAGCAGTTCTTC
CASSRAGEEQFF
>TRBJ2-3|TRBD1|TRBV5-6|NA
TGTGCCAGCAGCTTGGGGACAGGGACAGATACGCAGTATTTT
CASSLGTGTDTQYF
>TRBJ2-1|TRBD2|TRBV7-9|few
TGTGCCAGCAGCTTAGGCGGAACTAGCGATGAGCAGTTCTTC
CASSLGGTSDEQFF
>TRBJ2-5|TRBD2|TRBV5-6|NA
TGTGCCAGCAGCACCGGGACTAGCAGAACGCTACAAGAGACCCAGTACTTC
CASSTGTSRTLQETQYF
>TRBJ1-1|NA|TRBV10-3|NA
TGTGCCATCAGTGAGTCAGCCCAGAACACTGAAGCTTTCTTT
CAISESAQNTEAFF
>TRBJ2-5|NA|TRBV19|few
TGTGCCAGTAGTATTCGCGGGACCCTTCAAGAGACCCAGTACTTC
CASSIRGTLQETQYF
>TRBJ1-2|NA|TRBV7-9|medium-sized
TGTGCCAGCAGCCCCGGGGGGAACGGCTACACCTTC
CASSPGGNGYTF
>TRBJ2-1|NA|TRBV4-2|NA
TGTGCCAGCAGCCAAGACGCCAATGAGCAGTTCTTC
CASSQDANEQFF
>TRBJ1-2|TRBD1|TRBV27|few
TGTGCCAGCAGGACCTCGGGGACAGGGGTTGGCTACACCTTC
CASRTSGTGVGYTF
>TRBJ2-2|TRBD1|TRBV7-6|NA
TGTGCCAGCAGCTTTGAGGGGGCCTGGGGCACCGGGGAGCTGTTTTTT
CASSFEGAWGTGELFF
>TRBJ1-4|NA|TRBV27|NA
TGTGCCAGCAGTGCCCAGGGTGCCAATAATGAAAAACTGTTTTTT
CASSAQGANNEKLFF
>TRBJ2-7|NA|TRBV30|NA
TGTGCCTGGAGTGGAACAGGGACCGAGCAGTACTTC
CAWSGTGTEQYF
>TRBJ2-6|TRBD1|TRBV9|NA
TGTGCCAGCAGTCACCCCGGGACAGGGGGCTCTGGGGCCAACGTCCTGACTTTC
CASSHPGTGGSGANVLTF
>TRBJ2-2|NA|TRBV29-1|NA
TGCAGCGTTGCCGGGCGGGGACTCGAGAACACCGGGGAGCTGTTTTTT
CSVAGRGLENTGELFF
>TRBJ2-7|NA|TRBV2|few
TGTGCCAGCAAGGGGACAACCGCCGCAATATACGAGCAGTACTTC
CASKGTTAAIYEQYF
>TRBJ2-7|NA|TRBV28|few
TGTGCCAGTACCCCCGGGGACGAGCAGTACTTC
CASTPGDEQYF
>TRBJ2-1|NA|TRBV13|once
TGTGCCAGCAGCTTTGAGGGGGAGAGCTACAATGAGCAGTTCTTC
CASSFEGESYNEQFF
>TRBJ2-4|NA|TRBV6-6|few
TGTGCCAGCAGTTACGTCATTCAGTACTTC
CASSYVIQYF
>TRBJ2-1|TRBD2|TRBV20-1|NA
TGCAGTGCGGGAGCGGGATGGGGGCAGTTCTTC
CSAGAGWGQFF
>TRBJ2-1|NA|TRBV27|NA
TGTGCCAGCAGTTCTCCGACAGTCCCCAACAATGAGCAGTTCTTC
CASSSPTVPNNEQFF
>TRBJ1-2|NA|TRBV14|NA
TGTGCCAGCAGCCAGGGCCAGACGAGAGGCTACACCTTC
CASSQGQTRGYTF
>TRBJ1-2|NA|TRBV4-1|NA
TGCGCCAGCAGCCAAGATAGGTCAGATAATGGCTACACCTTC
CASSQDRSDNGYTF
>TRBJ1-1|NA|TRBV6-5|NA
TGTGCCAGCCTCGCTGGTGACTTCACTGAAGCTTTCTTT
CASLAGDFTEAFF
>TRBJ2-2|TRBD1|TRBV29-1|NA
TGCAGCGTTAAACCGGGACAGCTAACCGGGGAGCTGTTTTTT
CSVKPGQLTGELFF
>TRBJ2-1|NA|TRBV7-9|NA
TGTGCCAGCTTCCTAAACAATGAGCAGTTCTTC
CASFLNNEQFF
>TRBJ2-2|TRBD2|TRBV7-9|NA
TGTGCCAGCAGCCACATAGCGGGAGACCCCGGGGAGCTGTTTTTT
CASSHIAGDPGELFF
>TRBJ2-1|TRBD2|TRBV27|NA
TGTGCCAGCAGTCCCCGGGGGCTAGCGGGATCCAATGAGCAGTTCTTC
CASSPRGLAGSNEQFF
>TRBJ1-1|NA|TRBV29-1|few
TGCAGCGTTGAACTCCCAGGGGAAGGGGACACTGAAGCTTTCTTT
CSVELPGEGDTEAFF
>TRBJ1-3|NA|TRBV11-2|NA
TGTGCCAGCAGCTCGGACACTGGAAACACCATATATTTT
CASSSDTGNTIYF
>TRBJ2-2|TRBD2|TRBV10-3|NA
TGTGCCATCAGTGAGTCTACTAGCGGGAAGAACACCGGGGAGCTGTTTTTT
CAISESTSGKNTGELFF
>TRBJ1-1|TRBD1|TRBV29-1|NA
TGCAGCGTTGTAGGGACAGGGACTGAAGCTTTCTTT
CSVVGTGTEAFF
>TRBJ2-1|TRBD2|TRBV27|few
TGTGCCAGCAGTTCAAAGAGACTAGCTGGCTACAATGAGCAGTTCTTC
CASSSKRLAGYNEQFF
>TRBJ1-5|TRBD1|TRBV25-1|NA
TGTGCCAGCAGCTCCGGGACAGGGGTCGCGCCCCAGCATTTT
CASSSGTGVAPQHF
>TRBJ2-7|NA|TRBV7-2|NA
TGTGCGTCCCTGGGGGCGCCGTCCTACGAGCAGTACTTC
CASLGAPSYEQYF
>TRBJ2-3|TRBD2|TRBV29-1|few
TGCAGCGTCGGAATGCATGGGGCGGGAGGGCCCTCAGATACGCAGTATTTT
CSVGMHGAGGPSDTQYF
>TRBJ2-7|NA|TRBV29-1|NA
TGCAGCGTTGGTGGGGGGTACGAGCAGTACTTC
CSVGGGYEQYF
>TRBJ2-2|TRBD2|TRBV27|NA
TGTGCCAGCAGTTACGGCGGGAGATACTTTGGGGAGCTGTTTTTT
CASSYGGRYFGELFF
>TRBJ2-7|NA|TRBV9|NA
TGTGCCAGCAGCGTCGGCATGGACGGGGGACACTACGAGCAGTACTTC
CASSVGMDGGHYEQYF
>TRBJ1-2|NA|TRBV20-1|NA
TGCAGTGCGGGGCTGGGGCAGGACACCTTC
CSAGLGQDTF
>TRBJ2-1|NA|TRBV29-1|NA
TGCAGCGTTGACATGACGTTCTTC
CSVDMTFF
>TRBJ2-5|NA|TRBV5-4|NA
TGTGCCAGCAGCTTGAAGGGGCAAGAGACCCAGTACTTC
CASSLKGQETQYF
>TRBJ1-1|NA|TRBV5-1|NA
TGCGCCAGCAGCAACCCATCTGAAGCTTTCTTT
CASSNPSEAFF
>TRBJ2-3|TRBD2|TRBV7-9|NA
TGTGCCACCTTTCGGCGGGAGCCCTCAGATACGCAGTATTTT
CATFRREPSDTQYF
>TRBJ2-5|NA|TRBV13|once
TGTGCCAGCAGCGACTCCCGGGGCCCGGCCGAGACCCAGTACTTC
CASSDSRGPAETQYF
>TRBJ2-5|TRBD2|TRBV5-1|NA
TGCGCCAGCAGCTGGCTAGCGGGAGGGATTAACCAGGAGACCCAGTACTTC
CASSWLAGGINQETQYF
>TRBJ2-5|TRBD2|TRBV5-4|NA
TGTGCCCTTGGGGGGGAGGATCAAGAGACCCAGTACTTC
CALGGEDQETQYF
>TRBJ2-7|NA|TRBV29-1|NA
TGCAGCGCCCGAGGGATAGTTTCCTACGAGCAGTACTTC
CSARGIVSYEQYF
>TRBJ2-7|TRBD1|TRBV4-1|NA
TGCGCCAGCAGCCAGAAGACAGGGCCCTACGAGCAGTACTTC
CASSQKTGPYEQYF
>TRBJ2-7|TRBD2|TRBV7-9|NA
TGTGCCAGCAGATCCACTAGCGGGAGTCGGGACGAGCAGTACTTC
CASRSTSGSRDEQYF
>TRBJ2-3|TRBD2|TRBV30|NA
TGTGCCTGGAGGGCGGGACTACATAGCACAGATACGCAGTATTTT
CAWRAGLHSTDTQYF
>TRBJ2-4|NA|TRBV29-1|NA
TGCAGCGTTGAAGATTTGGAGGGAGGTGTCAAAAACATTCAGTACTTC
CSVEDLEGGVKNIQYF
>TRBJ2-1|NA|TRBV9|few
TGTGCCAGCAGCGTAGACAATGGTCTGGGGACCTACAATGAGCAGTTCTTC
CASSVDNGLGTYNEQFF
>TRBJ2-1|NA|TRBV29-1|few
TGCAGCGTTGAAGGGGGAGAACTCCCCAATGAGCAGTTCTTC
CSVEGGELPNEQFF